This TCR beta chain was identified in a study of OX40 agonist ivuxolimab in advanced cancers. About the full investigation: Ivuxolimab was a fully human IgG2 agonistic monoclonal antibody targeting the costimulatory receptor OX40 (CD134). The paper reports the monotherapy dose-escalation portion (N of about 50 patients) of the phase I ivuxolimab trial. Of the 50 to 55 patients in dose escalation, some 20 had hepatocellular carcinoma, approximately 15 had melanoma, 9 had renal cell carcinoma and 9 had head and neck cancer. Three dose-escalation patients achieved partial responses, one with hepatocellular carcinoma and two with cutaneous melanoma. Intravenous ivuxolimab was administered to patients every 2 weeks at six dose levels: 0.01, 0.1, 0.3, 1.5, 3 and 10 mg/kg. Peripheral TCRbeta sequencing was intended to test whether TCR sequence diversity was altered and clonal T-cell expansion was caused by ivuxolimab. Prior anti-PD-1, anti-PD-L1 or anti-CTLA-4 therapy was permitted, and 30% to 50% of dose-escalation patients had received checkpoint inhibitors. A male proportion of roughly 80% and a mean age of approximately 58 years, ranging from 23 to 79, were recorded for the dose-escalation cohort. What the study reported, not specific to this receptor: Which antigens the clonally expanded peripheral T cells were specific for was not determined. After ivuxolimab, more expanded clones were found on average in CD8+ T cells than in CD4+ T cells. At doses of 0.1 to 3.0 mg/kg, clonal expansion of both CD4+ and CD8+ T cells in blood was seen between baseline and week 6. Partial responders in the 0.1-3.0 mg/kg groups had among the lowest normalized peripheral clonal expansion, especially among CD8+ T cells. Low levels of normalized T-cell clonal expansion were also seen in some nonresponding patients.

Patients with autoimmune disease history or receiving systemic immunosuppression were excluded from the trial. Peripheral blood for TCR sequencing was drawn from every dose cohort at baseline, at cycle 4 day 1 and at cycle 7 day 1. Samples came from an open-label, multicenter, first-in-human phase I dose-escalation trial of ivuxolimab. Adults with locally advanced or metastatic melanoma, renal cell carcinoma, hepatocellular carcinoma or head and neck squamous cell carcinoma were enrolled in the trial. Before TCR sequencing, CD4+ and CD8+ T cells were separately sorted from peripheral blood. Inclusive of the bounding cysteine and phenylalanine, the CDR3 is 13 residues long. CDR3 DNA is the only sequence kept; it has 39 bases, read in frame from the first base. CDR1 and CDR2, looked up from the germline V gene, are SGHAT and FQNNGV. The germline ends are 7 bases apart after V is trimmed by 4 bases and J by 4 bases.

Comments on this clone: The target of this receptor is not known. Base qualities are not recorded, but no much larger clone differs from it by a single base.

To sequence the TCRbeta CDR3 region, genomic DNA was isolated from the sorted cells. The immunoSEQ Assay was used to sequence the TCRbeta CDR3 regions. TCRdb mirrors the immuneACCESS table, restricted to in-frame sequences. Some clones are absent from its copies; in checked studies, under half trace to an unresolved V gene, and the reason for the others is unknown. The table for this sample lists 85,000 to 100,000 clones; roughly 88% of them were counted only once. The top ten clones comprise less than 5% of the sample. The specimen was CD4+ or CD8+ T cells sorted from blood, collected in a trial of the OX40 agonist ivuxolimab. The sequence joins TRBV11-2 to TRBJ1-4; the D gene lacks a confident call. This receptor was taken from an adult with an advanced solid tumor such as melanoma, head and neck, liver or kidney cancer. The DNA is as follows: TGTGCCAGCAGCTCGCTGGGTAATGAAAAACTGTTTTTT. It is translated as CASSSLGNEKLFF.